This T cell receptor beta chain derives from a study of tissue T cells after allogeneic stem cell transplantation (dated by TCRdb to 2021 to 2024). Background on the whole study: When multiple samples of a tissue were available, H&E sections were reviewed by a pathologist, and samples with histologically apparent lymphocytes were prioritized for sequencing. On the human side, the study was prospective and observational, with no blinding or randomization. TCR beta repertoires were profiled across many tissues obtained from research autopsies of patients with and without GVHD, as well as in mouse models of GVHD.

To prepare the library, the immunoSEQ multiplex PCR assay was applied. TCRbeta CDR3 sequencing was performed at survey depth by Adaptive Biotechnologies, and CDR3 sequences, V/J genes, productive frequency and template counts were reported. Amplification of TCR beta CDR3 regions was performed from genomic DNA rather than from RNA. In the paper's pipeline: Pairwise repertoire overlap between tissues was quantified with Jensen-Shannon divergence, where 1 means complete divergence and 0 identical. Tissues were grouped by single-linkage agglomerative hierarchical clustering of pairwise JSD values, and the clustering results were shown as dendrograms. All patient samples were analyzed with GLIPH2 using simulation_depth 1000, kmer_min_depth 3 and cdr3_length_cutoff 8, and only groups containing more than two unique CDR3s were kept. In a standardized tissue-overlap score, Jaccard GLIPH-group overlap across patients was extrapolated to a standard repertoire size of 1000 clones. Linear mixed-effect models, with tissue as a fixed effect and individual as a random effect, were used to test how diversity related to clinical or experimental variables. Entries here come from immuneACCESS through TCRdb and include only in-frame sequences with V and J called. Some clones fail to appear in such tables; in the studies checked, an unresolved V gene covers under half of the shortfall, and the cause of the remainder is unknown. That table furnishes V, J and clone size, whereas the DNA furnished D and trimming. The sample records roughly 6,000 clones, roughly 61% of which are singletons. The ten biggest clones cover 13% to 15% of the sample.

The time point label for this specimen denotes: human tissue collected at research (rapid) autopsy. Three non-HCT comparator patients with other cancers, having at least five GI tract samples and no known GI disease at death, were selected retrospectively. Autopsy tissues, which were obtained after a median post-mortem interval of approximately 9.9 hours, included GI sites from esophagus to rectum, liver, skin and lymphoid organs including spleen. Autopsy specimens were bisected, with one portion flash-frozen in liquid nitrogen and the remainder formalin-fixed, and GI outer muscle layers were removed. Genomic DNA was extracted from frozen tissues using the Mag-Bind Blood & Tissue DNA HDQ 96 Kit on a Chemagic 360 or the DNeasy Blood & Tissue Kit. Because of concern about red blood cell contamination, the extracted DNA went through further purification with the Genomic DNA Clean & Concentrator-25 kit.

Remarks on this clone: The antigen it binds to is not known. Base qualities are not recorded, but no much larger clone differs from it by a single base.

The CDR3 covers 16 residues, taking in both the cysteine and the phenylalanine. Only CDR3 DNA remains: 48 bases, in frame from the first base. V loses 4 bases of germline sequence and J loses 5 bases, and the interval between the two ends is 20 bases. Paper-wide results and their limitations: A small and clinically heterogeneous patient cohort was studied, and sampling depth was acknowledged as a limitation. Only a few T cell clones appeared in more than one patient, yet motif-based clustering showed tissue-specific repertoire signatures that were shared between patients. Within patients, how anatomically similar tissues were was a major factor shaping TCR repertoire composition, regardless of disease or transplant status. For the non-GVHD comparator patients, no blood samples were available. Blood and spleen T cells captured only a limited portion of the TCR repertoire detected in tissues, in both patients and mice. Which tissue TCRs were alloreactive or antigen-specific was not determined in the study, and some of the clones might have been host cells that persisted.

This chain is built from TRBV6-7 and TRBJ1-2; no D gene call is confident. TRBV6-7 belongs to the ORF category, with a function that is uncertain. This receptor was obtained from a woman aged 18-55 years with breast cancer. Sequenced here: duodenum tissue, sampled at autopsy. The CDR3: CASSFLLWGGSYGYTF. The bases read TGTGCCAGCAGTTTCCTCCTTTGGGGAGGGAGTTATGGCTACACCTTC.